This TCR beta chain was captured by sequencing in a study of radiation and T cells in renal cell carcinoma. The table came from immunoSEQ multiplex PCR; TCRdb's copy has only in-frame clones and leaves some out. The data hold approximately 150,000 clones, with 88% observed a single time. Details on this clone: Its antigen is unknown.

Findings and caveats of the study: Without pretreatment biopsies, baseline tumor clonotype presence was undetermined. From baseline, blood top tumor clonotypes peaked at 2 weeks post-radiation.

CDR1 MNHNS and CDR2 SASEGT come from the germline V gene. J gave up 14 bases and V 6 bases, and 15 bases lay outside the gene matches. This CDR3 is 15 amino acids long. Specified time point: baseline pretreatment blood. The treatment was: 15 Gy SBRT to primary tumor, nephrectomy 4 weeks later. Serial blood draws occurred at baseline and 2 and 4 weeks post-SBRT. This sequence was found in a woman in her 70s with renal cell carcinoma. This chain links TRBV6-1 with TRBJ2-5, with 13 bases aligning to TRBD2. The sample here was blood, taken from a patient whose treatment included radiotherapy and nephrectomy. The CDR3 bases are TGTGCCAGCAGGGGAGAAGGACTAGCGGGGGCCCCGCCATACTTC. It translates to CASRGEGLAGAPPYF.